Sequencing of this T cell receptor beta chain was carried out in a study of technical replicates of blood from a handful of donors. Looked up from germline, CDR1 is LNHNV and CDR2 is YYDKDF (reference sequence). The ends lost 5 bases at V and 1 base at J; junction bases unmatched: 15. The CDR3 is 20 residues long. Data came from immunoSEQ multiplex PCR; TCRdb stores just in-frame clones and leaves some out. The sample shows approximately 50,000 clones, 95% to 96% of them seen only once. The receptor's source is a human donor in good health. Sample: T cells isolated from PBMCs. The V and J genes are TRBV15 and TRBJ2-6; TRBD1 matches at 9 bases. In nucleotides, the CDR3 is TGTGCCACCAGCCGTCTGACAGGGGGTCCTGTTTCTTCTGGGGCCAACGTCCTGACTTTC. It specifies CATSRLTGGPVSSGANVLTF.